This TCR beta chain came from a study of shared clonotypes between healthy human individuals. Study findings and constraints: In the sorted subsets, rarefaction showed sequencing was incomplete despite large depth.

Trimming left V 6 bases short and J 5 bases short, with 7 bases between. Per germline, CDR1 SNHLY and CDR2 FYNNEI. The CDR3 contains 12 residues. Remarks on this clone: Its antigen is not identified.

Repertoires were generated with immunoSEQ multiplex PCR, while TCRdb's copy carries only in-frame clones and drops some. The sample gives about 1.5 million clones, about 98% of which show up once; around 0.45% is in the top ten. The chain is built from TRBV2 and TRBJ2-2; D call uncertain. Sequenced material: naive CD4+ T cells sorted from blood. Subset specified: CD45RA+ positively selected. The sequence came from a man younger than 45 in good health. The CDR3 bases are TGTGCCAGCAGCAGAGAGACCGGGGAGCTGTTTTTT. It yields the protein CASSRETGELFF.